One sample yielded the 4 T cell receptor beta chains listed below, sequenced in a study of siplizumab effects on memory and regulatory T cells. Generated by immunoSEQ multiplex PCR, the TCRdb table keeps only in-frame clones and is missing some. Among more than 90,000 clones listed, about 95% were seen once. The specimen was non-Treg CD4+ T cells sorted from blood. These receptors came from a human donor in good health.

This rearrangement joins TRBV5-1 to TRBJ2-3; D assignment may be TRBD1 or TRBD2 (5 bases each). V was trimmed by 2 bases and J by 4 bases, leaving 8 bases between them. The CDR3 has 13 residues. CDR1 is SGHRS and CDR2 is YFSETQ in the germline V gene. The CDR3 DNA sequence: TGCGCCAGCAGCTTTCAGGGACCAGATACGCAGTATTTT. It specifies CASSFQGPDTQYF.

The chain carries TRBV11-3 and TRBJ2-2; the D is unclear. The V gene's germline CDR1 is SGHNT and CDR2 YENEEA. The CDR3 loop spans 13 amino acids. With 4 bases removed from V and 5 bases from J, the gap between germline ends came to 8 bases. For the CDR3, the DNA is TGTGCCAGCAGCTCTTTTTTGACCGGGGAGCTGTTTTTT. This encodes CASSSFLTGELFF. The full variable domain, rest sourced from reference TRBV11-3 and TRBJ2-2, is EAGVVQSPRYKIIEKKQPVAFWCNPISGHNTLYWYLQNLGQGPELLIRYENEEAVDDSQLPKDRFSAERLKGVDSTLKIQPAELGDSAVYLCASSSFLTGELFFGEGSRLTVL.

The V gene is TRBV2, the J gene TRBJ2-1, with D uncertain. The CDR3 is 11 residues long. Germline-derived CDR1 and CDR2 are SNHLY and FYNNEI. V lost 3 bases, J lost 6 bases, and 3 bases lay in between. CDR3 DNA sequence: TGTGCCAGCAGTGAGGTCAATGAGCAGTTCTTC. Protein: CASSEVNEQFF.

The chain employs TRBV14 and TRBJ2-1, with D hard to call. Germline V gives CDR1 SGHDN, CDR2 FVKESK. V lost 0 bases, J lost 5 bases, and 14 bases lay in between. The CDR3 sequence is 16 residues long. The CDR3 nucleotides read TGTGCCAGCAGCCAAGATTTAAGTCCGTACAACAATGAGCAGTTCTTC. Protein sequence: CASSQDLSPYNNEQFF.